One sample yielded the 19 T cell receptor beta chains listed below, sequenced in a study of beta chain features in type 1 diabetes. The whole isolated RNA underwent reverse transcription, so sequencing captured expressed TCRB transcripts. Some clones are missing from TCRdb's copy, which holds only in-frame ones; the method was immunoSEQ multiplex PCR. This table holds roughly 500,000 clones, 10% to 12% found once. Sample: naive CD4+ T cells from blood. Receptors were obtained from a woman under 30 in good health.

This chain joins TRBV28 and TRBJ1-2, with D possibly TRBD1 on 5 matching bases. The CDR3 contains 14 residues. The germline gives CDR1 MDHEN, CDR2 SYDVKM. The V end was cut by 2 bases, the J end by 6 bases, with 13 bases between. The CDR3: CASSLHAPGHGYTF. CDR3 DNA: TGTGCCAGCAGTTTACACGCCCCGGGACATGGCTACACCTTC.

The sample holds a few counts of this clone. The chain employs TRBV7-2 and TRBJ2-5; the match to TRBD2 covers 10 bases. The CDR3 loop spans 15 amino acids. The V segment lost 6 bases and the J segment 5 bases; nucleotides outside the gene matches: 9. Germline CDR1 is SGHTA and CDR2 is FQGNSA. The CDR3, as DNA: TGTGCCAGCAGGCCCACCGGGACTAGCGTTGAGACCCAGTACTTC. This sequence encodes CASRPTGTSVETQYF.

V usage is TRBV7-2 and J usage is TRBJ2-3; 7 bases align to TRBD2. Trimming at V came to 5 bases and at J to 0 bases, leaving 11 bases not matched to a gene. The CDR3 runs to 17 residues. Germline loops: CDR1 SGHTA, CDR2 FQGNSA. The CDR3 DNA follows: TGTGCCAGCAGCCCTAGACTAGCCGGTCCTAGCACAGATACGCAGTATTTT. Amino acid sequence: CASSPRLAGPSTDTQYF.

The V call is TRBV15, the J call TRBJ2-7; 9 nucleotides match TRBD2. Germline values: CDR1 LNHNV, CDR2 YYDKDF (reference sequence). This CDR3 spans 17 amino acids. V lost 1 base, J lost 1 base, and 8 bases stayed unmatched. For the CDR3, the DNA is TGTGCCACCAGCAGAGGTTGGGGGCTAGCGGGGTCCTACGAGCAGTACTTC. This codes for CATSRGWGLAGSYEQYF. Complete variable domain (other parts from reference TRBV15 and TRBJ2-7): DAMVIQNPRYQVTQFGKPVTLSCSQTLNHNVMYWYQQKSSQAPKLLFHYYDKDFNNEADTPDNFQSRRPNTSFCFLDIRSPGLGDTAMYLCATSRGWGLAGSYEQYFGPGTRLTVT.

The rearrangement joins TRBV7-2 to TRBJ2-3; TRBD1 matches at 7 bases. The germline gives CDR1 SGHTA, CDR2 FQGNSA. Trimming removed 2 bases from V and 5 bases from J; junction bases left unmatched: 7. CDR3 length: 15 amino acids. CDR3 sequence reads: CASSLSRDSQDTQYF. CDR3 in DNA: TGTGCCAGCAGCTTAAGCCGGGACAGCCAAGATACGCAGTATTTT.

CDR3 amino acids: CASSQGGYSPLHF. The CDR3 coding sequence is TGTGCCAGCAGCCAGGGGGGGTATTCACCCCTCCACTTT. This chain joins TRBV7-9 and TRBJ1-6; TRBD1 agrees at 7 bases. CDR3 length: 13 amino acids. V trimming: 5 bases; J trimming: 8 bases; junction bases outside the gene matches: 3. Germline V gene lookup returns CDR1 SEHNR and CDR2 FQNEAQ (reference sequence).

This chain connects TRBV25-1 to TRBJ2-2; 7 positions match TRBD1. The germline gives CDR1 MGHDK, CDR2 SYGVNS. The J segment lost 4 bases and the V segment lost 6 bases, leaving 8 bases of the junction unmatched. The CDR3 runs to 15 residues. The CDR3 here is CASSTGDRITGELFF. In nucleotides, the CDR3 is TGTGCCAGCAGCACAGGGGATCGTATCACCGGGGAGCTGTTTTTT.

This clone was detected a few times. The V gene is TRBV5-1, the J gene TRBJ1-2, with 9 bases identical to TRBD1. After removal of 2 bases from V and 8 bases from J, the junction contained 4 bases not matched to a gene. Per the germline V gene, CDR1 is SGHRS and CDR2 is YFSETQ. The CDR3 covers 13 residues. In DNA, the CDR3 is TGCGCCAGCAGCTTAAACAGGGGGCAAGGCTACACCTTC. This gives the protein CASSLNRGQGYTF.

This clone was counted only a few times. The chain joins TRBV27 to TRBJ2-3; D ambiguous. The CDR3 has 16 amino acids. CDR1 and CDR2 from the germline V gene are MNHEY and SMNVEV (reference sequence). V was shortened by 5 bases and J by 0 bases, with 15 bases between the two germline ends. The CDR3 is CASSRRAPLSTDTQYF. DNA for the CDR3: TGTGCCAGCAGTCGCCGGGCCCCCCTGAGCACAGATACGCAGTATTTT.

The rearrangement uses TRBV28 and TRBJ2-2; D is possibly TRBD1 or TRBD2 (5 bases each). Trimming cost V 3 bases and J 0 bases, with 11 bases left between them. The germline V gene encodes CDR1 MDHEN and CDR2 SYDVKM. The CDR3 covers 16 residues. As DNA, the CDR3 is TGTGCCAGCAGTTTGGTCCGGGGACCGAACACCGGGGAGCTGTTTTTT. Its protein is CASSLVRGPNTGELFF.

This clone occurred a few times. The CDR3 region is CAWSWAYSEAFF. CDR3 DNA: TGTGCCTGGAGTTGGGCGTACTCTGAAGCTTTCTTT. V gene TRBV30 combines with J gene TRBJ1-1; no definite D call. The CDR3 runs to 12 residues. Looked up from germline, CDR1 is GTSNPN and CDR2 is SVGIG (reference sequence). Trimming left V 2 bases short and J 6 bases short, with 10 bases between.

V usage is TRBV7-9 and J usage is TRBJ2-7; TRBD1 matches 10 bases. Germline assignment: CDR1 SEHNR and CDR2 FQNEAQ (reference sequence). The CDR3 runs to 14 residues. Trimming took 3 bases from V and 3 from J; bases not matched to a gene: 2. CDR3 nucleotides: TGTGCCAGCAGCTTGGGACAGGGGAACTACGAGCAGTACGTC. Translating gives CASSLGQGNYEQYV.

The chain has TRBV7-8 and TRBJ1-5; TRBD1 might be the D (5 bases). Trimming shortened V by 8 bases and J by 5 bases, and 16 bases separated the two germline ends. The CDR3 is 14 residues long. Germline V gene data show CDR1 as SGHVS and CDR2 as FQNEAQ. The CDR3 nucleotides read TGTGCCAGCCTAGAGGGGAACGAAGATCAGCCCCAGCATTTT. It translates to CASLEGNEDQPQHF.

Worth noting for this clone: The same CDR3 arises from other DNA sequences in this sample as well. The rearrangement links TRBV7-3 to TRBJ2-3; no definite D call. The V and J ends lost 5 bases and 6 bases respectively, with 9 bases between them. The CDR3 runs to 12 residues. Germline CDR1 and CDR2: SGHTA and FQGTGA. DNA of the CDR3: TGTGCCAGCAGCCCCGCCGGGGATACGCAGTATTTT. It specifies CASSPAGDTQYF.

This clone has just a few counts. The chain couples TRBV4-1 to TRBJ2-1, with D unclear. V was shortened by 4 bases and J by 6 bases, with 7 bases between the two germline ends. Germline loops: CDR1 MGHRA, CDR2 YSYEKL. This CDR3 region has 12 residues. CDR3 residues: CASSPLGNEQFF. DNA for the CDR3: TGCGCCAGCAGCCCTCTTGGCAATGAGCAGTTCTTC.

This clone has a handful of counts. This chain connects TRBV7-9 to TRBJ2-7; the D is unclear. This CDR3 spans 13 amino acids. The V and J ends lost 8 bases and 2 bases respectively, with 13 bases between them. Germline loops: CDR1 SEHNR, CDR2 FQNEAQ (reference sequence). In DNA form, the CDR3 reads TGTGCCAGCCAGCGAATGAATACCTACGAGCAGTACTTC. This codes for CASQRMNTYEQYF.

The gene calls are TRBV7-3 and TRBJ2-3; no clear D gene. Germline CDR1 is SGHTA and CDR2 is FQGTGA. This CDR3 has 13 residues. Trimming removed 1 base from V and 4 bases from J, with 6 bases in between. CDR3 bases: TGTGCCAGCAGCTTAAAGGGCGCAGATACGCAGTATTTT. It is translated as CASSLKGADTQYF.

This clone was observed a few times. The genes are TRBV2 and TRBJ2-7; 10 bases match TRBD1. Trimming cost V 5 bases and J 0 bases; bases outside gene matches: 4. CDR3 length: 15 residues. Germline CDR1 is SNHLY and CDR2 is FYNNEI. The CDR3 bases are TGTGCCAGCAGTCCTAGACAGGGGGCCTCCTACGAGCAGTACTTC. It encodes CASSPRQGASYEQYF.

V usage is TRBV4-3 and J usage is TRBJ1-2; possible D gene TRBD1, 5 bases. V lost 4 bases to trimming and J lost 0 bases, with 6 bases between them. CDR3 length: 13 residues. Germline V CDR1 and CDR2: LGHNA, YSLEER. The CDR3 region has the DNA TGCGCCAGCAGCCCGACAGCTAACTATGGCTACACCTTC. Protein: CASSPTANYGYTF.